The 14 T cell receptor beta chains in this list originate from one sample, sequenced in a study of blood T cell repertoires in COVID-19. The table came from immunoSEQ multiplex PCR; TCRdb's copy has only in-frame clones and leaves some out. In the table there are 500,000 or so clones, approximately 90% of which are singletons. The specimen was PBMCs or T cells enriched from blood (not recorded which). These TCRs come from a woman younger than 35 who had recovered from COVID-19.

The genes are TRBV5-1 and TRBJ2-7; D is possibly TRBD2 (6 bases). Per the germline V gene, CDR1 is SGHRS and CDR2 is YFSETQ. This CDR3 has 15 residues. V shed 2 bases and J shed 1 base, with 13 bases lying between them. The CDR3 DNA is TGCGCCAGCAGCTTATTGAGAGGAGGGTCCTACGAGCAGTACTTC. As protein: CASSLLRGGSYEQYF.

This clone was recorded once. The genes are TRBV5-4 and TRBJ2-3; TRBD1 might be the D (5 bases). This CDR3 comprises 15 residues. Trimming shortened V by 2 bases and J by 0 bases, and 10 bases separated the two germline ends. CDR1 is SGHNT, CDR2 YYREEE, per germline (reference sequence). The CDR3 reads CASSLGASSTDTQYF. The CDR3 DNA reads TGTGCCAGCAGCTTAGGGGCGTCTAGCACAGATACGCAGTATTTT.

The CDR3 sequence: CASSVDPGFGTDTQYF. The CDR3 DNA sequence: TGTGCCAGCAGCGTAGATCCGGGGTTTGGCACAGATACGCAGTATTTT. V usage is TRBV9 and J usage is TRBJ2-3; a possible D gene is TRBD2 (5 bases). Germline V gene lookup returns CDR1 SGDLS and CDR2 YYNGEE. V was cut by 0 bases and J by 1 base, with 12 bases left in between. CDR3 size: 16 residues.

The V call is TRBV14, the J call TRBJ2-7; 8 bases agree with TRBD1. J was trimmed by 7 bases and V by 4 bases; bases with no gene match: 9. The CDR3 sequence is 14 residues long. The germline CDR1 and CDR2 sequences are SGHDN and FVKESK. CDR3 loop: CASSLGTGFVEQYF. As DNA, the CDR3 is TGTGCCAGCAGCCTCGGGACAGGATTTGTGGAGCAGTACTTC.

The V and J genes are TRBV5-1 and TRBJ1-2; 8 bases fit TRBD1. V shed 3 bases, J shed 4 bases, and the junction held 5 bases outside the gene matches. The CDR3 is made up of 14 amino acids. Per the germline V gene, CDR1 is SGHRS and CDR2 is YFSETQ. The CDR3 sequence: CASSSGQDFYGYTF. For the CDR3, the DNA is TGCGCCAGCAGCTCGGGACAGGACTTCTATGGCTACACCTTC.

The V call is TRBV5-6, the J call TRBJ2-7, with D perhaps TRBD1 (8 bases). Germline V lookup: CDR1 SGHDT, CDR2 YYEEEE. The V gene lost 6 bases and the J gene lost 3 bases, with 16 bases spanning the gap. This CDR3 region has 14 residues. The CDR3 sequence: CASNGQGLFYEQYF. DNA for the CDR3: TGTGCCAGCAACGGACAGGGACTATTCTACGAGCAGTACTTC.

V gene TRBV11-2 combines with J gene TRBJ1-1; D is possibly TRBD1 (6 bases). The CDR3 is made up of 16 amino acids. The germline CDR1 and CDR2 sequences are SGHAT and FQNNGV. V lost 0 bases and J lost 0, with 11 bases in between. CDR3 DNA: TGTGCCAGCAGCTTAGATCACGGACAGCTGAACACTGAAGCTTTCTTT. It codes for CASSLDHGQLNTEAFF.

The gene calls are TRBV5-5 and TRBJ1-2; no clear D gene. Germline assignment: CDR1 SGHKS and CDR2 YYEKEE (reference sequence). Trimming took off 5 bases at V and 5 bases at J, with 13 bases between the two ends. The CDR3 has 13 residues. CDR3 loop: CASSLAPDYGYTF. Written as DNA, the CDR3 is TGTGCCAGCAGTCTGGCCCCCGATTATGGCTACACCTTC.

The rearrangement links TRBV5-4 to TRBJ2-3; D ambiguous. The V gene lost 2 bases and the J gene lost 4 bases, with 11 bases spanning the gap. This CDR3 is built from 14 residues. In germline, CDR1 is SGHNT, CDR2 YYREEE (reference sequence). The DNA of the CDR3 is TGTGCCAGCAGCTTAGTCGGTGTATCAGATACGCAGTATTTT. It is translated as CASSLVGVSDTQYF. The full variable domain, rest sourced from reference TRBV5-4 and TRBJ2-3, is ETGVTQSPTHLIKTRGQQVTLRCSSQSGHNTVSWYQQALGQGPQFIFQYYREEENGRGNFPPRFSGLQFPNYSSELNVNALELDDSALYLCASSLVGVSDTQYFGPGTRLTVL.

The chain joins TRBV7-3 to TRBJ1-1; tentative D call: TRBD1 (5 bases). The CDR3 totals 14 residues. Trimming took 3 bases from V and 5 from J, leaving 13 bases between them. Germline V lookup: CDR1 SGHTA, CDR2 FQGTGA. In DNA, the CDR3 is TGTGCCAGCAGCTTGGGTGGGGCGAGGACTGAAGCTTTCTTT. This sequence encodes CASSLGGARTEAFF.

The chain is built from TRBV28 and TRBJ1-1; the D is unclear. Germline V gene lookup returns CDR1 MDHEN and CDR2 SYDVKM. The CDR3 consists of 13 residues. V lost 7 bases to trimming and J lost 2 bases, with 11 bases between them. The CDR3 spells CASKRDPNTEAFF. For the CDR3, the DNA is TGTGCCAGCAAACGGGATCCCAACACTGAAGCTTTCTTT. The full variable domain, its missing parts supplied by reference TRBV28 and TRBJ1-1, is DVKVTQSSRYLVKRTGEKVFLECVQDMDHENMFWYRQDPGLGLRLIYFSYDVKMKEKGDIPEGYSVSREKKERFSLILESASTNQTSMYLCASKRDPNTEAFFGQGTRLTVV.

This clone was seen just once. The V and J genes are TRBV27 and TRBJ1-2, with D tentatively TRBD1 (6 bases). This CDR3 region has 16 residues. CDR1 is MNHEY and CDR2 is SMNVEV in the germline V gene (reference sequence). V was trimmed by 3 bases and J by 1 base, leaving 15 bases between them. This CDR3 is CASSLIAGEINYGYTF. In DNA form, the CDR3 reads TGTGCCAGCAGTTTGATCGCAGGGGAGATTAACTATGGCTACACCTTC.

This clone occurred a few times. The chain couples TRBV11-2 to TRBJ2-1, with 8 nucleotides matching TRBD2. The CDR3 has 18 residues. The ends lost 4 bases at V and 5 bases at J; junction bases unmatched: 16. Germline CDR1 and CDR2: SGHAT and FQNNGV. CDR3 bases: TGTGCCAGCAGCTCCCAGACGGGGGGGTTTACAATAAACAATGAGCAGTTCTTC. This codes for CASSSQTGGFTINNEQFF.

The V gene is TRBV27, the J gene TRBJ1-6; D is perhaps TRBD1 (5 bases). Between the trimmed V and J ends, which lost 3 bases and 10 bases, there was a span of 13 bases. This CDR3 has 14 amino acids. CDR1 and CDR2 (germline): MNHEY, SMNVEV (reference sequence). The CDR3 DNA reads TGTGCCAGCAGTTTTCAGGGTCACCAGTCACCCCTCCACTTT. Its protein is CASSFQGHQSPLHF.